The 17 T cell receptor beta chains below were found in one sample sequenced in a study of blood T cell repertoires in COVID-19. Here immunoSEQ multiplex PCR was the method, and the copy in TCRdb shows in-frame clones only, minus some. This sample has about 150,000 clones, with about 88% found just once. The sequenced material came from peripheral blood. All receptors derive from a human donor with COVID-19, enrolled during active disease. The donor label of this sample is uncertain.

The chain is built from TRBV7-9 and TRBJ1-1, with D perhaps matching TRBD1 (6 bases). This CDR3 is 14 amino acids long. Per the germline V gene, CDR1 is SEHNR and CDR2 is FQNEAQ (reference sequence). V lost 7 bases and J lost 3, with 15 bases in between. In DNA form, the CDR3 reads TGTGCCAGCACCCCGGGGGGGGCTGACACTGAAGCTTTCTTT. It encodes CASTPGGADTEAFF. The variable domain in full, with the rest retrieved from reference TRBV7-9 and TRBJ1-1, is DTGVSQNPRHKITKRGQNVTFRCDPISEHNRLYWYRQTLGQGPEFLTYFQNEAQLEKSRLLSDRFSAERPKGSFSTLEIQRTEQGDSAMYLCASTPGGADTEAFFGQGTRLTVV.

This chain connects TRBV10-3 to TRBJ1-2, with 10 bases matching TRBD1. Losses at the gene ends were 5 bases for V and 3 bases for J; bases not matched to a gene: 9. In germline, CDR1 is ENHRY, CDR2 SYGVKD. CDR3 length: 16 amino acids. In nucleotides, the CDR3 is TGTGCCATCAGTCTAAGACAGGGGGCCCTCGACTATGGCTACACCTTC. Translation: CAISLRQGALDYGYTF.

The DNA of the CDR3 is TGTGCCACCAGTGATTTATTGTTCAGGCCCCACTCTGGAAACACCATATATTTT. Protein sequence: CATSDLLFRPHSGNTIYF. This chain connects TRBV24-1 to TRBJ1-3, with D uncertain. This CDR3 has 18 amino acids. V lost 1 base and J lost 0, with 15 bases in between. Germline CDR1 and CDR2: KGHDR and SFDVKD.

The CDR3 reads CAIGGQDYNSPLHF. DNA for the CDR3: TGTGCCATCGGAGGACAGGACTATAATTCACCCCTCCACTTT. This chain uses TRBV10-3 with TRBJ1-6, with TRBD1 matching over 7 bases. CDR1 is ENHRY and CDR2 is SYGVKD in the germline V gene. V was clipped by 8 bases and J by 3 bases; unmatched bases: 4. This CDR3 is built from 14 residues.

The V and J genes are TRBV2 and TRBJ1-2; 10 bases fit TRBD1. V lost 6 bases to trimming and J lost 3 bases; unmatched junction nucleotides: 13. Looked up from germline, CDR1 is SNHLY and CDR2 is FYNNEI. CDR3 length: 17 amino acids. The CDR3 DNA is TGTGCCAGCAGCCGAAGGGACAGGGGCTCGTTTTACTATGGCTACACCTTC. Translated, it gives CASSRRDRGSFYYGYTF.

The gene calls are TRBV3-1 (or the pseudogene TRBV3-2) and TRBJ2-7; D possibly corresponds to TRBD1 (6 bases). The CDR3 has 12 residues. Germline CDR1 reads LGHDT; CDR2 reads YNNKEL (reference sequence). V was trimmed by 4 bases and J by 3 bases, leaving 7 bases between them. The CDR3 is CASSPDSYEQYF. DNA for the CDR3: TGTGCCAGCAGCCCGGACAGCTACGAGCAGTACTTC.

This rearrangement joins TRBV6-5 to TRBJ1-4; possible D gene TRBD1, 5 bases. This CDR3 region has 14 residues. Germline CDR1 MNHEY, CDR2 SVGAGI. V lost 7 bases and J 7 bases, leaving 16 bases between the germline ends. CDR3 protein: CASTTWQGGEKLFF. CDR3 DNA: TGTGCCAGCACCACTTGGCAGGGAGGTGAAAAACTGTTTTTT.

V gene TRBV5-4 combines with J gene TRBJ2-3; TRBD2 might be the D (6 bases). The germline V and J ends were trimmed by 1 base and 9 bases, with 21 bases remaining between them. Germline CDR1 is SGHNT and CDR2 is YYREEE (reference sequence). The CDR3 runs 16 residues. CDR3 in DNA: TGTGCCAGCAGCTTGCCCCCCGCCGGGACTTTCGCCACGCAGTATTTT. Protein product: CASSLPPAGTFATQYF.

This chain links TRBV7-6 with TRBJ2-7; the D gene is possibly TRBD2 (7 bases). Germline V gene lookup returns CDR1 SGHVS and CDR2 FNYEAQ. The CDR3 loop spans 18 amino acids. Trimming left V 8 bases short and J 1 base short, with 27 bases between. CDR3 loop: CASLRGGDGKNRSYEQYF. The CDR3 DNA follows: TGTGCCAGCCTGAGGGGGGGGGACGGAAAAAATCGTTCCTACGAGCAGTACTTC.

V gene TRBV7-9 combines with J gene TRBJ2-7, with a tentative D call TRBD1 (6 bases). Germline CDR1 reads SEHNR; CDR2 reads FQNEAQ (reference sequence). The CDR3 extends over 15 amino acids. Trimming took 0 bases from V and 3 from J, leaving 12 bases between them. CDR3 in amino acids: CASSLAWGPNYEQYF. The CDR3, as DNA: TGTGCCAGCAGCTTAGCGTGGGGGCCCAACTACGAGCAGTACTTC.

The J gene is TRBJ1-3, the V gene TRBV5-1; possibly TRBD1 for D (5 bases). Germline CDR1 and CDR2: SGHRS and YFSETQ. The CDR3 runs to 16 residues. Trimming pared 1 base from V and 7 bases from J, leaving 18 bases between. The CDR3 DNA reads TGCGCCAGCAGCTTGAACAGCGGGACGGAAGGGAACACCATATATTTT. As protein: CASSLNSGTEGNTIYF.

The chain joins TRBV19 to TRBJ2-1; 9 bases map to TRBD2. The ends lost 3 bases at V and 11 bases at J; junction bases unmatched: 11. The CDR3 length is 15 residues. Germline V gene lookup returns CDR1 LNHDA and CDR2 SQIVND (reference sequence). The CDR3 here is CASSIEAGGSEKQFF. The CDR3 bases are TGTGCCAGTAGTATTGAAGCGGGGGGATCTGAAAAGCAGTTCTTC.

This chain uses TRBV10-3 with TRBJ2-1; D possibly corresponds to TRBD1 (5 bases). The CDR3 is 14 residues long. CDR1 is ENHRY and CDR2 is SYGVKD in the germline V gene. V was cut by 3 bases and J by 4 bases, with 10 bases left in between. The CDR3 spells CAISDEQVYNEQFF. CDR3 sequence (DNA): TGTGCCATCAGTGATGAACAGGTATACAATGAGCAGTTCTTC.

The chain recombines TRBV7-9 with TRBJ1-4; D is uncertain. Germline loops: CDR1 SEHNR, CDR2 FQNEAQ (reference sequence). Trimming took off 2 bases at V and 5 bases at J, with 12 bases between the two ends. This CDR3 contains 15 residues. Here the CDR3 DNA reads TGTGCCAGCAGCTTAAATACCGGTACGAATGAAAAACTGTTTTTT. Translated: CASSLNTGTNEKLFF.

The chain recombines TRBV29-1 with TRBJ2-1, with D hard to call. The V and J ends lost 4 bases and 3 bases respectively, with 16 bases between them. Germline V CDR1 and CDR2: SQVTM, ANQGSEA. The CDR3 covers 15 residues. The CDR3 region has the DNA TGCAGCGTTGTACGGTTGAAGAGTAACTACAATGAGCAGTTCTTC. Amino acids: CSVVRLKSNYNEQFF.

The rearrangement joins TRBV19 to TRBJ2-5; 9 bases fit TRBD1. Germline assignment: CDR1 LNHDA and CDR2 SQIVND (reference sequence). The CDR3 totals 15 residues. Germline trimming cut 7 bases from V and 4 bases from J; bases unmatched to any gene: 10. This CDR3 is CASTDRGFSLETQYF. CDR3 DNA sequence: TGTGCCAGTACCGACAGGGGGTTTTCATTAGAGACCCAGTACTTC. The full variable domain, rest sourced from reference TRBV19 and TRBJ2-5, is DGGITQSPKYLFRKEGQNVTLSCEQNLNHDAMYWYRQDPGQGLRLIYYSQIVNDFQKGDIAEGYSVSREKKESFPLTVTSAQKNPTAFYLCASTDRGFSLETQYFGPGTRLLVL.

The rearrangement links TRBV6-5 to TRBJ2-5; tentatively, D is TRBD2 (6 bases). CDR1 is MNHEY and CDR2 is SVGAGI in the germline V gene. The V gene lost 10 bases and the J gene lost 2 bases, with 11 bases spanning the gap. This CDR3 has 12 residues. The CDR3 here is CAITSNQETQYF. CDR3 bases: TGTGCCATTACTAGCAATCAAGAGACCCAGTACTTC.